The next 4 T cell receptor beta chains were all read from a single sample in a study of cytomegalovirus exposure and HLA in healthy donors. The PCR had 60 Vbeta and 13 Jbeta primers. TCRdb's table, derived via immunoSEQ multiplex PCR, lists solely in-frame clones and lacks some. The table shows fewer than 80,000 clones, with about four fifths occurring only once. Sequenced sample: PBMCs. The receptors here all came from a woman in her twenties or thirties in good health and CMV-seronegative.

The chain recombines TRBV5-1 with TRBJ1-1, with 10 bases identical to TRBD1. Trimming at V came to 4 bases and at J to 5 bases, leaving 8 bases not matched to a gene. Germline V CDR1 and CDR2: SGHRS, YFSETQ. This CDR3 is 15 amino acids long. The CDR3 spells CASSGTGELRTEAFF. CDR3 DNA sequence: TGCGCCAGCAGCGGGACAGGGGAGTTGAGGACTGAAGCTTTCTTT.

The CDR3 sequence: CASSLDPGQGRTGELFF. CDR3 nucleotide sequence: TGCGCCAGCAGCTTGGACCCGGGACAGGGCCGCACCGGGGAGCTGTTTTTT. This chain links TRBV5-1 with TRBJ2-2, with 9 bases matching TRBD1. V was pared by 0 bases and J by 4 bases, with 7 bases of the junction left unmatched. CDR3 length: 17 amino acids. Germline V gives CDR1 SGHRS, CDR2 YFSETQ.

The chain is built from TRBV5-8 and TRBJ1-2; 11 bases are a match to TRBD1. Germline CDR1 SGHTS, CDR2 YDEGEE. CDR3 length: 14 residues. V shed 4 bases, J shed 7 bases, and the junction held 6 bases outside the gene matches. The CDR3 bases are TGTGCCAGCAGCCGGACAGGGGGCGGTATTGGCTACACCTTC. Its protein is CASSRTGGGIGYTF. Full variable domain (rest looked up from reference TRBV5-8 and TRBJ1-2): EAGVTQSPTHLIKTRGQQATLRCSPISGHTSVYWYQQALGLGLQFLLWYDEGEERNRGNFPPRFSGRQFPNYSSELNVNALELEDSALYLCASSRTGGGIGYTFGSGTRLTVV.

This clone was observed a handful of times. In DNA form, the CDR3 reads TGTGCCAGCAGCCCCCGACTAGCGGGTAGGGATGAGCAGTTCTTC. Translating gives CASSPRLAGRDEQFF. The chain carries TRBV7-3 and TRBJ2-1; 10 bases fit TRBD2. CDR3 length equals 15 residues. V lost 5 bases, J lost 8 bases, and 9 bases stayed unmatched. Per the germline V gene, CDR1 is SGHTA and CDR2 is FQGTGA.